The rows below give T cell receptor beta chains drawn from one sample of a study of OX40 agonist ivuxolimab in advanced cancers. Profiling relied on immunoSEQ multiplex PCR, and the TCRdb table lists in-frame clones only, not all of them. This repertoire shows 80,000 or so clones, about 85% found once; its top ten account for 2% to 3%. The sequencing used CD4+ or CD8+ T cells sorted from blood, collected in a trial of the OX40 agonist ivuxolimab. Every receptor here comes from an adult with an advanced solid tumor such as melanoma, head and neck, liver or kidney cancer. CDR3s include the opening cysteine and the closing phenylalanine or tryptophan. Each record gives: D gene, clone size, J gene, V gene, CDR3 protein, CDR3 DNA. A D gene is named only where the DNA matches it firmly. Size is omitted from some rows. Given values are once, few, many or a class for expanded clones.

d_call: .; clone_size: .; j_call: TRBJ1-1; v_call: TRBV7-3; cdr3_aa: CASSLSRDGEAFF; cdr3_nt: TGTGCCAGCAGCTTAAGCCGGGACGGTGAAGCTTTCTTT
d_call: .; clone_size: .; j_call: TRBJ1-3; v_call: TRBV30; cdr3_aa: CAWGTSGNTIYF; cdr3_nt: TGTGCCTGGGGGACCTCTGGAAACACCATATATTTT
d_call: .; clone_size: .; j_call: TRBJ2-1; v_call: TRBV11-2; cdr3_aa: CASSPDSYNEQFF; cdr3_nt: TGTGCCAGCAGCCCCGACAGTTACAATGAGCAGTTCTTC
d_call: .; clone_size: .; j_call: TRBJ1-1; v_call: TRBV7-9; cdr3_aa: CASSPVRSVNTEAFF; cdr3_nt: TGTGCCAGCAGCCCGGTTAGGTCCGTGAACACTGAAGCTTTCTTT
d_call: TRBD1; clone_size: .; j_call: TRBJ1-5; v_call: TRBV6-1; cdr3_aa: CASSEEDRYNQPQHF; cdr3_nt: TGTGCCAGCAGTGAAGAGGACAGGTACAATCAGCCCCAGCATTTT
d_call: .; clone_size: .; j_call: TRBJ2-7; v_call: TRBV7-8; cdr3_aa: CASSLVRGSYEQYF; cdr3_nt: TGTGCCAGCAGCTTAGTACGCGGTTCCTACGAGCAGTACTTC
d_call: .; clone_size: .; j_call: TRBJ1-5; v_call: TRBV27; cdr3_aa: CASRPWGNRGSNQPQHF; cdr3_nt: TGTGCCAGCAGACCCTGGGGAAACCGAGGGTCAAATCAGCCCCAGCATTTT
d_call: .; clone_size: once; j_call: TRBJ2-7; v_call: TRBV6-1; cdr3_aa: CASSAMGDDRPYEQYF; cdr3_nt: TGTGCCAGCAGTGCGATGGGGGATGACAGACCCTACGAGCAGTACTTC
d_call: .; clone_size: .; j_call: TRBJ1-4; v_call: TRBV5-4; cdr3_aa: CASSREVGVGEKLFF; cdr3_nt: TGTGCCAGCAGCAGGGAGGTGGGGGTAGGAGAAAAACTGTTTTTT
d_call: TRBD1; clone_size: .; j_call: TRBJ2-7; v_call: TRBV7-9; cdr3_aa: CASTDRVNYEQYF; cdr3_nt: TGTGCCAGCACCGACAGGGTCAACTACGAGCAGTACTTC
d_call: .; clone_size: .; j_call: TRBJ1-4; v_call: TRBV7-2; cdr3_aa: CASSLRPGPNEKLFF; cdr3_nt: TGTGCCAGCAGCTTACGTCCGGGACCAAATGAAAAACTGTTTTTT
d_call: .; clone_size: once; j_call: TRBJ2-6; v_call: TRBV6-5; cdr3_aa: CASSPRPYGANVLTF; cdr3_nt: TGTGCCAGCAGCCCGAGACCGTACGGGGCCAACGTCCTGACTTTC